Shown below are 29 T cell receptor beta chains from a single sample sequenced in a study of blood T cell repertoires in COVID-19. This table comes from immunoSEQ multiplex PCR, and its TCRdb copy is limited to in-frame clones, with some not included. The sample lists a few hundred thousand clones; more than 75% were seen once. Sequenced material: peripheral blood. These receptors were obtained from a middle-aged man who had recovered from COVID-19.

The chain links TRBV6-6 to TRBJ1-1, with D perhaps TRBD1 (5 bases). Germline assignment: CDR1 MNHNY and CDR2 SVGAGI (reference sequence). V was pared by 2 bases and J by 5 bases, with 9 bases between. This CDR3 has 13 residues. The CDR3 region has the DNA TGTGCCAGCAGTTACGGGGCTTCGACTGAAGCTTTCTTT. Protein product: CASSYGASTEAFF.

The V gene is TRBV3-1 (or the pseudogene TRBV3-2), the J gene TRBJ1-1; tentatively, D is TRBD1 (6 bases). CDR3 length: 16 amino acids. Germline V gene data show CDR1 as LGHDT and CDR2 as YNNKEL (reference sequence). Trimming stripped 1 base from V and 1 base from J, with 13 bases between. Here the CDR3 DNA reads TGTGCCAGCAGCCAAGGGTACAGGGACCGGAACACTGAAGCTTTCTTT. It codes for CASSQGYRDRNTEAFF.

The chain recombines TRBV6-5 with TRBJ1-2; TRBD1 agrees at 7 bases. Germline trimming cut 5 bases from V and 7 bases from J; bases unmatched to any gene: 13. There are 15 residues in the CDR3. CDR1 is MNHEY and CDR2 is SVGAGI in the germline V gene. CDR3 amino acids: CASSRGQVGFRGYTF. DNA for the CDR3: TGTGCCAGCAGTCGAGGACAGGTGGGGTTTCGTGGCTACACCTTC.

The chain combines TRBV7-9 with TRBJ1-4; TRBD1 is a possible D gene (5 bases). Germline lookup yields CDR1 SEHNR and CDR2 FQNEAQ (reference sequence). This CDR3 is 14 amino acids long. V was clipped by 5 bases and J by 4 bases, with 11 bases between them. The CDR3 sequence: CASSGWGSNEKLFF. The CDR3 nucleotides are TGTGCCAGCAGCGGCTGGGGCAGTAATGAAAAACTGTTTTTT.

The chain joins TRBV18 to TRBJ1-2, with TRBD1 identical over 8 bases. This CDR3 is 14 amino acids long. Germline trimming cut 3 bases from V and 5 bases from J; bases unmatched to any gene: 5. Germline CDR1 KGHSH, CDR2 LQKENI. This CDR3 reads CASSPLDREYGYTF. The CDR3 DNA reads TGTGCCAGCTCACCTTTGGACAGGGAATATGGCTACACCTTC.

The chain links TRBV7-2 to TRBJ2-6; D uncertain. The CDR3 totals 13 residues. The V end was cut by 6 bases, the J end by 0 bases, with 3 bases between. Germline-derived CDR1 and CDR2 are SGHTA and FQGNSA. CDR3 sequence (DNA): TGTGCCAGCAGGCGCTCTGGGGCCAACGTCCTGACTTTC. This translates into CASRRSGANVLTF.

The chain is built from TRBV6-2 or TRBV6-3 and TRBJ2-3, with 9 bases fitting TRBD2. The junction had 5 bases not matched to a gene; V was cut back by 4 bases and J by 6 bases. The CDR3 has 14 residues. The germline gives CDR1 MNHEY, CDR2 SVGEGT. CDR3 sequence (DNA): TGTGCCAGCAGTTTCCTAGGACTAGCGGATACGCAGTATTTT. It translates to CASSFLGLADTQYF.

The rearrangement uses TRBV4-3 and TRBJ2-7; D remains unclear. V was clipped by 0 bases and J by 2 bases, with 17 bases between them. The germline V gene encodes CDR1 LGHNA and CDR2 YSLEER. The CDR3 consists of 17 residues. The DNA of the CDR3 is TGCGCCAGCAGCCAAGATTCAAATGACAAATATCCCTACGAGCAGTACTTC. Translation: CASSQDSNDKYPYEQYF.

Here the CDR3 DNA reads TGTGCCAGCAGTTACCTCGGGGGGGACTCTGGAAACACCATATATTTT. Protein product: CASSYLGGDSGNTIYF. The rearrangement joins TRBV6-5 to TRBJ1-3; tentative D call: TRBD1 (5 bases). V lost 2 bases, J lost 0 bases, and 11 bases lay in between. The CDR3 covers 16 residues. CDR1 is MNHEY and CDR2 is SVGAGI in the germline V gene.

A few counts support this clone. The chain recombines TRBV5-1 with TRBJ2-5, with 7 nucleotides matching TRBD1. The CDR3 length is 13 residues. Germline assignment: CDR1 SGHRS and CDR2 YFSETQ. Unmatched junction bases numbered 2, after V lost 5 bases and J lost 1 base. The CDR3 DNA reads TGCGCCAGCAGGACAGGGCCCCAAGAGACCCAGTACTTC. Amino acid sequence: CASRTGPQETQYF.

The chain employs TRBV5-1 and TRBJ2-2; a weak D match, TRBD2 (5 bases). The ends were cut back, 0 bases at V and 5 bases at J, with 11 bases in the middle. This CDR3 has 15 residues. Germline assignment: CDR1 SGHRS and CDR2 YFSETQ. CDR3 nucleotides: TGCGCCAGCAGCTTGGGGACCACGGGGACCGGGGAGCTGTTTTTT. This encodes CASSLGTTGTGELFF.

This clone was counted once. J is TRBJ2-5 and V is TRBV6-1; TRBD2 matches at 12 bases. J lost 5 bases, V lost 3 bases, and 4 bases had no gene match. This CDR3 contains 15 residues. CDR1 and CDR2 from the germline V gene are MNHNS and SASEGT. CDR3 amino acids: CASSERLAGVETQYF. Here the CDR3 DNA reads TGTGCCAGCAGTGAGAGACTAGCGGGGGTGGAGACCCAGTACTTC.

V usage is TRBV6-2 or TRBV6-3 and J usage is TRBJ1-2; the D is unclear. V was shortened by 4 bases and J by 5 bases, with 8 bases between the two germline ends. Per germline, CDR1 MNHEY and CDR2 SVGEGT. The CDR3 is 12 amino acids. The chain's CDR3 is CASSSTGYGYTF. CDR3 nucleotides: TGTGCCAGCAGTTCCACCGGGTATGGCTACACCTTC.

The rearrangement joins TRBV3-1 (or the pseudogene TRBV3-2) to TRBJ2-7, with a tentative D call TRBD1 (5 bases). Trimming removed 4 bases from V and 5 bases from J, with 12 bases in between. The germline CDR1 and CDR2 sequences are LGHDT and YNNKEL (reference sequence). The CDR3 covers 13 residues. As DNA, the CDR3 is TGTGCCAGCAGCCTGTCAGGGAACGACGAGCAGTACTTC. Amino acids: CASSLSGNDEQYF.

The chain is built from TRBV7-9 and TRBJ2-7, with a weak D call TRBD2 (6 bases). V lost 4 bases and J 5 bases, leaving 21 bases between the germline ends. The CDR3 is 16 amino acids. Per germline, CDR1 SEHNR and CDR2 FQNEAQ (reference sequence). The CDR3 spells CASSSAGVAALHEQYF. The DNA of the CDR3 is TGTGCCAGCAGCTCAGCCGGGGTAGCGGCCTTACACGAGCAGTACTTC.

The CDR3 nucleotides are TGTGCCAGCAGTTTTGGGCTCCAAGGGCCCCAGCATTTT. It specifies CASSFGLQGPQHF. The V call is TRBV27, the J call TRBJ1-5; D gene uncertain. There are 13 residues in the CDR3. Trimming took off 3 bases at V and 9 bases at J, with 12 bases between the two ends. Germline V CDR1 and CDR2: MNHEY, SMNVEV (reference sequence).

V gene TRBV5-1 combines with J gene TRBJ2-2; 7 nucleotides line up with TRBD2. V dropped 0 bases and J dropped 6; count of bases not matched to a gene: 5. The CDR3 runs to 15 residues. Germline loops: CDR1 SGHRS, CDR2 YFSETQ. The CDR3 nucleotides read TGCGCCAGCAGCTTGGTGCAGGGAGGGGCCGGGGAGCTGTTTTTT. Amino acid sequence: CASSLVQGGAGELFF.

The CDR3 DNA sequence: TGTGCCAGCAGCTTAGTTACTAGCGTGGCTGAGCAGTTCTTC. Encoded protein: CASSLVTSVAEQFF. The chain has TRBV7-9 and TRBJ2-1, with 7 bases that match TRBD2. The CDR3 is 14 amino acids. Looked up from germline, CDR1 is SEHNR and CDR2 is FQNEAQ (reference sequence). Trimming cost V 1 base and J 9 bases; bases outside gene matches: 6.

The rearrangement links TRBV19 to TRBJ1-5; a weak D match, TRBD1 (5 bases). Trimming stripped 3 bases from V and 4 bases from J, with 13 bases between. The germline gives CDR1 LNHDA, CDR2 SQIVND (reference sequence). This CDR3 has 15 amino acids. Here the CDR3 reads CASSIFRAGNQPQHF. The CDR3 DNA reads TGTGCCAGTAGTATCTTCAGGGCGGGAAATCAGCCCCAGCATTTT.

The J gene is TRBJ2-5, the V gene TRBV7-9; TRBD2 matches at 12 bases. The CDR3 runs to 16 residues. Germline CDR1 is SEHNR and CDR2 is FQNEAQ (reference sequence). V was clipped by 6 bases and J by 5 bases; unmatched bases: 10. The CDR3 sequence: CASRVTSGRGEETQYF. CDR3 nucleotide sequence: TGTGCCAGCAGGGTGACTAGCGGGAGAGGTGAGGAGACCCAGTACTTC.

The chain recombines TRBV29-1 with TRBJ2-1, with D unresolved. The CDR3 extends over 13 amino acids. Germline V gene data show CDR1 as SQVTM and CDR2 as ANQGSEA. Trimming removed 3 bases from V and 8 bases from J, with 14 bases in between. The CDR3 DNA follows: TGCAGCGTTGAGCTCTCTAGAAACGATGAGCAGTTCTTC. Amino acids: CSVELSRNDEQFF.

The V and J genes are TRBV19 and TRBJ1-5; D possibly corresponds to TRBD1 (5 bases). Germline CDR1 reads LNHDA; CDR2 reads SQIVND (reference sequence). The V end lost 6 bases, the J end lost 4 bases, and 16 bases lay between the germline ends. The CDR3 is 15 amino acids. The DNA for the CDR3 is TGTGCCAGTAGAACCACCCCGGGGGGGAATCAGCCCCAGCATTTT. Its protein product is CASRTTPGGNQPQHF.

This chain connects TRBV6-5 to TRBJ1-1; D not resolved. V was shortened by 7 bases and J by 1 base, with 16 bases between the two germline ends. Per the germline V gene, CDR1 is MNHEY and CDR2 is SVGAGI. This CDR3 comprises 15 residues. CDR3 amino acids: CASTHSSGRNTEAFF. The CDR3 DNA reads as TGTGCCAGCACCCACTCATCCGGGAGGAACACTGAAGCTTTCTTT.

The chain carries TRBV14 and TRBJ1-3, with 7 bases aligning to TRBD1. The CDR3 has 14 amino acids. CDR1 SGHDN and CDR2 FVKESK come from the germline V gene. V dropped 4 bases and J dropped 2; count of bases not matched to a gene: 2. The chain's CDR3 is CASSPGGPGNTIYF. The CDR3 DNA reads TGTGCCAGCAGCCCAGGGGGGCCTGGAAACACCATATATTTT.

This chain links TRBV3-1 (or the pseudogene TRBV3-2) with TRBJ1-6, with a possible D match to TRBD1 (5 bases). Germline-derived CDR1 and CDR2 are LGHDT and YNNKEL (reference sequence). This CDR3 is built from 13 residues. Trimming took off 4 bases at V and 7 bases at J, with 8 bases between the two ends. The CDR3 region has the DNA TGTGCCAGCAGCCCGAAGGGGAATTCACCCCTCCACTTT. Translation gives CASSPKGNSPLHF.

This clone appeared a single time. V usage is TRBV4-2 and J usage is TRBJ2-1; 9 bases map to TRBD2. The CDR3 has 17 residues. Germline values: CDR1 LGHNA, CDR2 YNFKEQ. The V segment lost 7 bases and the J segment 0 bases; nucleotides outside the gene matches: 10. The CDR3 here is CASTPTSGRTSYNEQFF. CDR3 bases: TGTGCCAGCACCCCTACTAGCGGGCGAACCTCCTACAATGAGCAGTTCTTC.

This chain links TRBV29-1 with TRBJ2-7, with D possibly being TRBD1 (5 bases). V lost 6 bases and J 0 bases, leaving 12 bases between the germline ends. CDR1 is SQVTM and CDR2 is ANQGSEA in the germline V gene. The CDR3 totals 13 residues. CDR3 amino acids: CSVGDSSSYEQYF. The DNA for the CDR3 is TGCAGCGTCGGTGACAGCTCCTCCTACGAGCAGTACTTC.

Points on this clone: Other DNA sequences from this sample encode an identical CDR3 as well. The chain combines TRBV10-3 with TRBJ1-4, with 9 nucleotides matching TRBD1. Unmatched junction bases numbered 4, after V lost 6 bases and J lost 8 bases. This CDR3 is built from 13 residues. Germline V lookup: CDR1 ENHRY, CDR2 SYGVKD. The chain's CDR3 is CAIRGQGGEKLFF. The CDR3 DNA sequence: TGTGCCATCAGGGGACAGGGTGGGGAAAAACTGTTTTTT.

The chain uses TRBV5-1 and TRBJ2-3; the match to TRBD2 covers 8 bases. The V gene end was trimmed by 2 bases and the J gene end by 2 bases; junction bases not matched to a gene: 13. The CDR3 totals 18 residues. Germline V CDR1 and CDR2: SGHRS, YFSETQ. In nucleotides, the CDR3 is TGCGCCAGCAGCTTATTACTAGCGGAGTACCACCCCACAGATACGCAGTATTTT. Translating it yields CASSLLLAEYHPTDTQYF.